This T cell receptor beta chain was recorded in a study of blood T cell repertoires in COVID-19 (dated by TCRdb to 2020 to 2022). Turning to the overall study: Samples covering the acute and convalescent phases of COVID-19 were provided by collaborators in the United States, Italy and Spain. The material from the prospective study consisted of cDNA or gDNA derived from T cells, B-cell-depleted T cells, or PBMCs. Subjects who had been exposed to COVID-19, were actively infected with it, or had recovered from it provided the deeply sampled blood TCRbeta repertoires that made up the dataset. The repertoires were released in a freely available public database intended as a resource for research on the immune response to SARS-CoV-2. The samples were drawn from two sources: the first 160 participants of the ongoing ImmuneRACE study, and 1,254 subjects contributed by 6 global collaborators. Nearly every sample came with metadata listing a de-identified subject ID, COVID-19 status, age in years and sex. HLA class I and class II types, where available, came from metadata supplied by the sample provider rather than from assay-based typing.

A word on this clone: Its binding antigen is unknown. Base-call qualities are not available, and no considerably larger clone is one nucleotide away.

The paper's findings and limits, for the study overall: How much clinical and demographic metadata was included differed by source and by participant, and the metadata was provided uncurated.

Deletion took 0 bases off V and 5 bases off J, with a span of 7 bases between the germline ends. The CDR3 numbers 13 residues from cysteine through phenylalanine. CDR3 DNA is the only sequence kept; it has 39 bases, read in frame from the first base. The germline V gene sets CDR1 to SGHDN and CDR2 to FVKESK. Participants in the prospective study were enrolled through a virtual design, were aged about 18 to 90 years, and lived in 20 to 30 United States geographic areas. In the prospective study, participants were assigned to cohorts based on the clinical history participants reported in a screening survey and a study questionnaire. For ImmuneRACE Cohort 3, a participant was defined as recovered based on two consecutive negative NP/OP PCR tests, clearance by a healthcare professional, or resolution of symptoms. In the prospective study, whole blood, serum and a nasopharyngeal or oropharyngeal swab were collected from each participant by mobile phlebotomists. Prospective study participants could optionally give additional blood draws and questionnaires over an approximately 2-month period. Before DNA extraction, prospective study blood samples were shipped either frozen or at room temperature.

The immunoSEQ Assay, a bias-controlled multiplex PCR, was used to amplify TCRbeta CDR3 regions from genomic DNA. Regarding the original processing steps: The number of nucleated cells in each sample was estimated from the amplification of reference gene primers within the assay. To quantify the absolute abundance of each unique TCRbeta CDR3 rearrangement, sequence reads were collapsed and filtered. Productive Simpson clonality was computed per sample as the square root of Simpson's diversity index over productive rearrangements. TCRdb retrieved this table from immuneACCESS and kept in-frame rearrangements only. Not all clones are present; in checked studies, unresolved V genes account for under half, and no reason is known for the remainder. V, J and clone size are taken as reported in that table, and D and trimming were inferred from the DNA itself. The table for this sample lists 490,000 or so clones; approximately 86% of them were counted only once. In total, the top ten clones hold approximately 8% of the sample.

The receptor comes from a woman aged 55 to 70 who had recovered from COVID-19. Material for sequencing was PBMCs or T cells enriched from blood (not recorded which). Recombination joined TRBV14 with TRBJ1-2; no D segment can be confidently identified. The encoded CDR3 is CASSQDTGYGYTF. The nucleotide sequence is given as TGTGCCAGCAGCCAAGATACGGGGTATGGCTACACCTTC.